These 2 T cell receptor beta chains came from one sample sequenced in a study of a mutant IDH1 vaccine in newly diagnosed glioma. Sample time point: week 5, during vaccination. Vaccination comprised doses that each held 300 ug of mutant IDH1 20-mer peptide, plus topical imiquimod. Produced via immunoSEQ multiplex PCR; TCRdb's table is partial and in-frame only. The sample holds tens of thousands of clones, more than 80% seen once. These receptors lack a known antigen. The input for sequencing was PBMCs, taken from a glioma patient whose treatment included an IDH1 peptide vaccine. Every receptor here comes from a middle-aged man with glioma.

This clone came up once. This chain links TRBV30 with TRBJ2-1; D ambiguous. V lost 4 bases and J lost 2, with 9 bases in between. This CDR3 is built from 13 residues. Per the germline V gene, CDR1 is GTSNPN and CDR2 is SVGIG (reference sequence). This chain's CDR3 is CAWTGLTYNEQFF. In nucleotides, the CDR3 is TGTGCCTGGACCGGGCTCACCTACAATGAGCAGTTCTTC.

J is TRBJ2-2 and V is TRBV6-5; D is ambiguous. V lost 6 bases, J lost 0 bases, and 2 bases lay in between. Germline CDR1 MNHEY, CDR2 SVGAGI. CDR3 length equals 12 residues. The CDR3 reads CASRPNTGELFF. The CDR3 coding sequence is TGTGCCAGCAGACCGAACACCGGGGAGCTGTTTTTT.